This TCR beta chain was identified in a study of blood T cell repertoires in COVID-19. Looking at the study overall: The origin of the acute and convalescent COVID-19 samples was the United States, Italy and Spain. Sample material is recorded as cDNA or gDNA derived from T cells, B-cell-depleted T cells, or PBMCs.

Original processing methods: Reference gene primer amplification in the assay estimated nucleated cell counts. Assay: immunoSEQ multiplex PCR; the TCRdb copy retains only in-frame clones and omits some. The D gene and trimming were derived from the DNA, and the V and J assignments and clone size from that table. The sample records about 300,000 clones, more than 80% being singletons. The trim removed 6 bases at V and 5 bases at J, leaving 9 bases unmatched. Germline assignment: CDR1 MNHEY and CDR2 SVGAGI. This CDR3 comprises 15 residues. The genes are TRBV6-5 and TRBJ2-3; 9 bases are shared with TRBD2. The sample consisted of peripheral blood. This clonotype originated in a man in his late teens or twenties who had recovered from COVID-19. The CDR3 spells CASRPSGTEGDTQYF. CDR3 DNA sequence: TGTGCCAGCAGACCTAGCGGGACCGAAGGAGATACGCAGTATTTT.